This paragraph covers one TCR beta chain sequence. Its specificity is not known. TCR beta CDR3 regions were amplified from RNA transcripts. RT-PCR with HTBI primers came first, then second-round multiplex PCR. Via MiXCR, TCRdb re-called the multiplex PCR reads, giving one row per CDR3 protein. The table includes approximately 700,000 distinct CDR3 sequences, roughly 41% detected once. V shed 1 base, J shed 4 bases, and the junction held 14 bases outside the gene matches. Per germline, CDR1 SGHNT and CDR2 YYREEE (reference sequence). This CDR3 region has 18 residues. These data originate in a study of Graves' ophthalmopathy and Graves' hyperthyroidism. Study outcomes and limitations: Using 13 signatures, a model distinguished ophthalmopathy from stable hyperthyroidism, reaching around 87% sensitivity and 80% to 83% specificity.

Serum thyroxine and TRAb, along with clinical symptoms, thyroid ultrasound and orbital computed tomography, were what diagnosis relied on. Sequencing used peripheral blood. The clonotype comes from an adult man with Graves' ophthalmopathy. This chain connects TRBV5-4 to TRBJ2-5, with 9 bases identical to TRBD2. The CDR3 nucleotides read TGTGCCAGCAGCTTGCGGCCTAGCGGGATGAGTTCCCGAGAGACCCAGTACTTC. It specifies CASSLRPSGMSSRETQYF. The variable domain in full, with the rest retrieved from reference TRBV5-4 and TRBJ2-5, is ETGVTQSPTHLIKTRGQQVTLRCSSQSGHNTVSWYQQALGQGPQFIFQYYREEENGRGNFPPRFSGLQFPNYSSELNVNALELDDSALYLCASSLRPSGMSSRETQYFGPGTRLLVL.